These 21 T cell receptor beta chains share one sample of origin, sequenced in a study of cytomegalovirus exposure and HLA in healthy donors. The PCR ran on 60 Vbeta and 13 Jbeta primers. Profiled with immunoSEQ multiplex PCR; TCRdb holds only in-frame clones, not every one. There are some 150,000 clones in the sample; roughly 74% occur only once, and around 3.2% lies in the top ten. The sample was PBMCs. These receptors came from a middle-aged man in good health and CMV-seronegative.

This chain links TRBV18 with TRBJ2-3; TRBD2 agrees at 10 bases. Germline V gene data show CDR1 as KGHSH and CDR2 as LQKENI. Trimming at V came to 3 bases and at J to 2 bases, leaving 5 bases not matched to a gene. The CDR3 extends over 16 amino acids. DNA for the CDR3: TGTGCCAGCTCACCCCAACTAGCGGGGAACACAGATACGCAGTATTTT. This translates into CASSPQLAGNTDTQYF.

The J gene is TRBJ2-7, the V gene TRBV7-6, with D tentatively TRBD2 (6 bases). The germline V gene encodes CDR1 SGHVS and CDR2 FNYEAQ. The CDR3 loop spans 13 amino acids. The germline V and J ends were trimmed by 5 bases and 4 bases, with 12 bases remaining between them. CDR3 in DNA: TGTGCCAGCAGCCAGCAGGGAGGTTACGAGCAGTACTTC. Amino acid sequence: CASSQQGGYEQYF.

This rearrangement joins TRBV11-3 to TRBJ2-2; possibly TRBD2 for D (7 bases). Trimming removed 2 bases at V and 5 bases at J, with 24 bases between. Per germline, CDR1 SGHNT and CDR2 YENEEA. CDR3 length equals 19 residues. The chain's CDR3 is CASSLLGGGQFIPTGELFF. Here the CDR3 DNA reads TGTGCCAGCAGCTTACTCGGCGGGGGCCAGTTCATCCCTACCGGGGAGCTGTTTTTT.

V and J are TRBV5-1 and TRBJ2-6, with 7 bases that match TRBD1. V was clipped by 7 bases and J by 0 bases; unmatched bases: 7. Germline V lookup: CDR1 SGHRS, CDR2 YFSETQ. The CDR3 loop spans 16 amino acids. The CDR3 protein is CASGIQGNSGANVLTF. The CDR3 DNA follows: TGCGCCAGCGGCATACAGGGGAACTCTGGGGCCAACGTCCTGACTTTC.

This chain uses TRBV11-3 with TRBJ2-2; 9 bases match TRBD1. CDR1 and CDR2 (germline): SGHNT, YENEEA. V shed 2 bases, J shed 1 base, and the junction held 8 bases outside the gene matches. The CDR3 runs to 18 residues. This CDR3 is CASSLWTGAPENTGELFF. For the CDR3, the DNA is TGTGCCAGCAGCTTATGGACAGGGGCCCCCGAGAACACCGGGGAGCTGTTTTTT.

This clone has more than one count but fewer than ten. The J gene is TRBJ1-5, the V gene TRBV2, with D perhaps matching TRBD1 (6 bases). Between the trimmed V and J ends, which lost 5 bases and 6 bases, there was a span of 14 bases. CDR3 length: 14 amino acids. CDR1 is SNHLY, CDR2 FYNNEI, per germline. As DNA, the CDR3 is TGTGCCAGCAGTAAAGACAGGTCGGGTCAGCCCCAGCATTTT. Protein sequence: CASSKDRSGQPQHF.

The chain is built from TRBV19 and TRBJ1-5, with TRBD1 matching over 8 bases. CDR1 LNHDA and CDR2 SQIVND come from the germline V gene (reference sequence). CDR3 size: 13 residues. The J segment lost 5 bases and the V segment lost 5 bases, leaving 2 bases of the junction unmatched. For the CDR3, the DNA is TGTGCCAGTAGTGACAGGGGCGATCAGCCCCAGCATTTT. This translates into CASSDRGDQPQHF.

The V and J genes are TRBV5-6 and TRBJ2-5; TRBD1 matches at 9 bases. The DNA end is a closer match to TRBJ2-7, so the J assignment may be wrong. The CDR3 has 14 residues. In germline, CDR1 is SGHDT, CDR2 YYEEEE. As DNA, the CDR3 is TGTGCCAGCAGCTTACAGGGGGCATGGAACGAGCAGTACTTC. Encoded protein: CASSLQGAWNEQYF.

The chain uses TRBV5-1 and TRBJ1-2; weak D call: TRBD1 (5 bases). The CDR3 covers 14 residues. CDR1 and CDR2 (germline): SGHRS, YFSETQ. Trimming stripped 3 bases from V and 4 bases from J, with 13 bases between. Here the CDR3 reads CASSSRGEGYGYTF. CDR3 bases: TGCGCCAGCAGCTCCAGAGGGGAGGGCTATGGCTACACCTTC.

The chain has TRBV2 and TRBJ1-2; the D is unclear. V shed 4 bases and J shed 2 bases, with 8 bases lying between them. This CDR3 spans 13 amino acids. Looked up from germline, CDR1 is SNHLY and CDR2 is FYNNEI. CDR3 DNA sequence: TGTGCCAGCAGTGGAGGGTTGAACTATGGCTACACCTTC. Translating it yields CASSGGLNYGYTF.

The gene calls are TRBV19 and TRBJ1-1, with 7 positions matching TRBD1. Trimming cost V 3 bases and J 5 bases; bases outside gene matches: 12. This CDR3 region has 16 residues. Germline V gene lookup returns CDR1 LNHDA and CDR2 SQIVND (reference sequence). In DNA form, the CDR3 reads TGTGCCAGTAGTATTCTCCCCGGCCAGGGGGGAACTGAAGCTTTCTTT. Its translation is CASSILPGQGGTEAFF.

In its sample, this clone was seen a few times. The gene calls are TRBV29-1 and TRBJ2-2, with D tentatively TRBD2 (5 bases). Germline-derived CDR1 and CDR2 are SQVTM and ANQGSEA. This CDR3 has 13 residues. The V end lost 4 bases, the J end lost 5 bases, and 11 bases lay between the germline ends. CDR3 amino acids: CSVAGGSTGELFF. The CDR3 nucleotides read TGCAGCGTTGCAGGAGGTAGTACCGGGGAGCTGTTTTTT.

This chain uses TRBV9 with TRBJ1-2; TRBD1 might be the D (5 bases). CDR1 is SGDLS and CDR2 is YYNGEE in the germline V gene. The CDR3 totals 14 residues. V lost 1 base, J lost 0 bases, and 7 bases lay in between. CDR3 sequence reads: CASSVSQANYGYTF. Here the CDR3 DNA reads TGTGCCAGCAGCGTATCACAGGCTAACTATGGCTACACCTTC.

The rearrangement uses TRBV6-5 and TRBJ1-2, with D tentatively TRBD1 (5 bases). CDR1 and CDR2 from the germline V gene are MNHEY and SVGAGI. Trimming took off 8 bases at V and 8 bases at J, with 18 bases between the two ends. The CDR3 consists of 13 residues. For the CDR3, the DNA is TGTGCCAGCCAAAACAGGCTAAACCGCGGCTACACCTTC. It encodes CASQNRLNRGYTF.

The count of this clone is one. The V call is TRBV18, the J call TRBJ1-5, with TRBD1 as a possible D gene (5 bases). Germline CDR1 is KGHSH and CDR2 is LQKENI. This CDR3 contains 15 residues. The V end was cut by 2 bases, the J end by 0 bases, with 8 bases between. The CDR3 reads CASSPGGGSNQPQHF. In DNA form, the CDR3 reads TGTGCCAGCTCACCAGGGGGGGGTAGCAATCAGCCCCAGCATTTT.

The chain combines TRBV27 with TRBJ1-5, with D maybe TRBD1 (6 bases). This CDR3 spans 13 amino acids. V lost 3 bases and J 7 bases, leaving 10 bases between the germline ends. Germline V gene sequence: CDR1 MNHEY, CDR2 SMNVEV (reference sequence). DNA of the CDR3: TGTGCCAGCAGTTTGACAGGATACCAGCCCCAGCATTTT. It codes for CASSLTGYQPQHF.

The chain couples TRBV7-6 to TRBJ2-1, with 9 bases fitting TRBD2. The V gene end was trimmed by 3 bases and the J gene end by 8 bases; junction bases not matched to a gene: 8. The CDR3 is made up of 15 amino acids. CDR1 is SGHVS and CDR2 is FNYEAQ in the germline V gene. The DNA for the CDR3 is TGTGCCAGCAGCTTCCTGGCGGGGGGGGCGGATGAGCAGTTCTTC. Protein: CASSFLAGGADEQFF.

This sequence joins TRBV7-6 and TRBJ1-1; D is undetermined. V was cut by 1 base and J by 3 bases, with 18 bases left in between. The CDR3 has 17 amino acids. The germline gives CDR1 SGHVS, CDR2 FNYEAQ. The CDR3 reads CASSLDPVSILHTEAFF. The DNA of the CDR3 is TGTGCCAGCAGCTTAGACCCGGTTTCGATTCTTCACACTGAAGCTTTCTTT.

CDR3 nucleotides: TGTGCCAGCAGCCCCGGGAGAAAAGAGACCCAGTACTTC. It translates to CASSPGRKETQYF. The chain uses TRBV7-9 and TRBJ2-5; D possibly corresponds to TRBD2 (6 bases). The V end was cut by 5 bases, the J end by 3 bases, with 10 bases between. CDR3 length: 13 residues. Germline V lookup: CDR1 SEHNR, CDR2 FQNEAQ (reference sequence). Based on the CDR3 plus reference TRBV7-9 and TRBJ2-5, the full variable domain is DTGVSQNPRHKITKRGQNVTFRCDPISEHNRLYWYRQTLGQGPEFLTYFQNEAQLEKSRLLSDRFSAERPKGSFSTLEIQRTEQGDSAMYLCASSPGRKETQYFGPGTRLLVL.

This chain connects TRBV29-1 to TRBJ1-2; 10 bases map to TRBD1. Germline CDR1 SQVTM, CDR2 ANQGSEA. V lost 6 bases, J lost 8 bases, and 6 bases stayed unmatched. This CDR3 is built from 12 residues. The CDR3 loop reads CSVEKTGGGYTF. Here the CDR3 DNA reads TGCAGCGTAGAGAAGACAGGGGGCGGCTACACCTTC.

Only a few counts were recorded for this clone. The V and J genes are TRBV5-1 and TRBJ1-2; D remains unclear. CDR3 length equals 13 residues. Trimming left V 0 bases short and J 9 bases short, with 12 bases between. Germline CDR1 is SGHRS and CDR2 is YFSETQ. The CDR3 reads CASSLGSGDRYTF. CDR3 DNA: TGCGCCAGCAGCTTGGGGAGCGGGGATCGCTACACCTTC.